A single sample is the source of the 22 T cell receptor beta chains below, sequenced in a study of OX40 agonist ivuxolimab in advanced cancers. Libraries were prepared by immunoSEQ multiplex PCR; TCRdb keeps only in-frame clonotypes and omits some of them. Counted here are about 55,000 clones, roughly 82% occurring once; the ten biggest clones make up roughly 6%. The sample consisted of CD4+ or CD8+ T cells sorted from blood, taken in a trial of the OX40 agonist ivuxolimab. These receptors came from an adult with an advanced solid tumor such as melanoma, head and neck, liver or kidney cancer.

V and J are TRBV29-1 and TRBJ2-1; the D gene could be TRBD1 or TRBD2 (5 bases each). This CDR3 comprises 14 residues. Per the germline V gene, CDR1 is SQVTM and CDR2 is ANQGSEA. Trimming cost V 6 bases and J 3 bases, with 15 bases left between them. The CDR3 DNA follows: TGCAGCGTCCCTGGGCAGGGACGCTACAATGAGCAGTTCTTC. It codes for CSVPGQGRYNEQFF.

The rearrangement links TRBV11-3 to TRBJ1-1; TRBD1 might be the D (5 bases). Germline V gives CDR1 SGHNT, CDR2 YENEEA. CDR3 length: 14 residues. The V end was cut by 3 bases, the J end by 3 bases, with 11 bases between. In DNA, the CDR3 is TGTGCCAGCAGCTTGCGCGGGGGTGACACTGAAGCTTTCTTT. Encoded protein: CASSLRGGDTEAFF.

This clone came up a few times. The chain has TRBV28 and TRBJ1-5; 8 bases line up with TRBD1. Germline V lookup: CDR1 MDHEN, CDR2 SYDVKM. V was clipped by 4 bases and J by 2 bases; unmatched bases: 7. This CDR3 has 16 residues. The CDR3 DNA follows: TGTGCCAGCAGTTCAACAGGGGGGTGGGGCAATCAGCCCCAGCATTTT. Residues: CASSSTGGWGNQPQHF.

The chain joins TRBV7-9 to TRBJ1-1; 7 bases are shared with TRBD1. The germline CDR1 and CDR2 sequences are SEHNR and FQNEAQ (reference sequence). This CDR3 is built from 12 residues. The V gene end was trimmed by 3 bases and the J gene end by 6 bases; junction bases not matched to a gene: 1. CDR3 in amino acids: CASSFRGAEAFF. The CDR3, as DNA: TGTGCCAGCAGCTTCAGGGGGGCTGAAGCTTTCTTT.

V is TRBV5-5 and J is TRBJ1-2, with D tentatively TRBD1 (5 bases). CDR3 length: 14 amino acids. Deletions cut 2 bases from V and 4 bases from J, with 12 bases between. Germline CDR1 SGHKS, CDR2 YYEKEE (reference sequence). The CDR3 here is CASSLTLTVYGYTF. DNA for the CDR3: TGTGCCAGCAGCTTAACCCTGACAGTCTATGGCTACACCTTC.

The rearrangement joins TRBV6-6 to TRBJ2-1; tentatively, D is TRBD1 (5 bases). The V gene's germline CDR1 is MNHNY and CDR2 SVGAGI (reference sequence). The CDR3 covers 16 residues. Trimming stripped 0 bases from V and 0 bases from J, with 9 bases between. CDR3 region: CASSYSRTLSYNEQFF. CDR3 nucleotide sequence: TGTGCCAGCAGTTACTCGCGGACACTCTCCTACAATGAGCAGTTCTTC.

The rearrangement joins TRBV14 to TRBJ2-5; D is perhaps TRBD1 (5 bases). V lost 4 bases and J 2 bases, leaving 14 bases between the germline ends. Germline lookup yields CDR1 SGHDN and CDR2 FVKESK. CDR3 length equals 15 residues. The CDR3 protein is CASSPLGQGQETQYF. In DNA form, the CDR3 reads TGTGCCAGCAGCCCCCTAGGGCAGGGACAAGAGACCCAGTACTTC.

The V and J genes are TRBV7-3 and TRBJ2-7; D is unclear. CDR1 and CDR2 (germline): SGHTA, FQGTGA. Trimming pared 5 bases from V and 0 bases from J, leaving 11 bases between. The CDR3 sequence is 14 residues long. The CDR3 region is CASSPGSTSYEQYF. The CDR3 bases are TGTGCCAGCAGCCCGGGCTCTACCTCCTACGAGCAGTACTTC.

This chain connects TRBV27 to TRBJ1-2; TRBD1 agrees at 9 bases. Germline CDR1 reads MNHEY; CDR2 reads SMNVEV (reference sequence). The CDR3 is made up of 15 amino acids. The junction had 12 bases not matched to a gene; V was cut back by 5 bases and J by 8 bases. The CDR3 DNA reads TGTGCCAGCAGTAAACAGGGGGCGGGAGTTGGAGGCTACACCTTC. Protein product: CASSKQGAGVGGYTF.

This chain uses TRBV11-2 with TRBJ1-1, with D uncertain. CDR1 and CDR2 (germline): SGHAT, FQNNGV. The CDR3 has 15 residues. The V gene lost 1 base and the J gene lost 1 base, with 10 bases spanning the gap. CDR3 residues: CASSLGPSWNTEAFF. The CDR3 DNA reads as TGTGCCAGCAGCTTAGGCCCCAGTTGGAACACTGAAGCTTTCTTT. The variable domain in full, completed from reference TRBV11-2 and TRBJ1-1, reads EAGVAQSPRYKIIEKRQSVAFWCNPISGHATLYWYQQILGQGPKLLIQFQNNGVVDDSQLPKDRFSAERLKGVDSTLKIQPAKLEDSAVYLCASSLGPSWNTEAFFGQGTRLTVV.

The chain couples TRBV18 to TRBJ2-2; unclear D gene. CDR3 length: 14 amino acids. Between the trimmed V and J ends, which lost 6 bases and 1 base, there was a span of 9 bases. CDR1 is KGHSH, CDR2 LQKENI, per germline. CDR3 amino acids: CASSATLNTGELFF. As DNA, the CDR3 is TGTGCCAGCTCCGCGACATTGAACACCGGGGAGCTGTTTTTT.

This chain links TRBV28 with TRBJ2-7; 10 bases line up with TRBD1. Germline CDR1 and CDR2: MDHEN and SYDVKM. The CDR3 runs 15 residues. Trimming removed 7 bases from V and 2 bases from J; junction bases left unmatched: 8. DNA of the CDR3: TGTGCCAGCAAAGAACTCGGGACAGGGGCCTACGAGCAGTACTTC. It yields the protein CASKELGTGAYEQYF.

The chain employs TRBV29-1 and TRBJ2-2; D is unresolved. V lost 7 bases to trimming and J lost 1 base, with 10 bases between them. The CDR3 runs to 13 residues. Germline V CDR1 and CDR2: SQVTM, ANQGSEA. CDR3 in DNA: TGCAGCGCCCGAGGCGGGAACACCGGGGAGCTGTTTTTT. It is translated as CSARGGNTGELFF.

The chain combines TRBV19 with TRBJ1-1, with 11 bases fitting TRBD1. Germline V gene data show CDR1 as LNHDA and CDR2 as SQIVND (reference sequence). V lost 3 bases and J lost 4; bases outside the gene matches: 4. The CDR3 contains 15 residues. CDR3 in amino acids: CASSIPGTGGTEAFF. In nucleotides, the CDR3 is TGTGCCAGTAGTATCCCCGGGACAGGGGGCACTGAAGCTTTCTTT.

The chain has TRBV11-2 and TRBJ2-1; TRBD2 matches 10 bases. The junction had 10 bases not matched to a gene; V was cut back by 4 bases and J by 7 bases. This CDR3 is built from 16 residues. In germline, CDR1 is SGHAT, CDR2 FQNNGV. The CDR3 nucleotides read TGTGCCAGCAGCTCCCGACTAGCGGGTATATTTAATGAGCAGTTCTTC. Encoded protein: CASSSRLAGIFNEQFF.

The chain employs TRBV4-1 and TRBJ2-1, with D possibly matching TRBD1 (5 bases). The germline CDR1 and CDR2 sequences are MGHRA and YSYEKL. V was trimmed by 8 bases and J by 1 base, leaving 12 bases between them. The CDR3 length is 14 residues. DNA for the CDR3: TGCGCCAGCGCTAGGGGCGCTTCCTACAATGAGCAGTTCTTC. Translating it yields CASARGASYNEQFF.

The chain is built from TRBV5-1 and TRBJ2-1; 9 bases match TRBD2. Germline V gene sequence: CDR1 SGHRS, CDR2 YFSETQ. The CDR3 sequence is 15 residues long. V lost 4 bases, J lost 1 base, and 3 bases stayed unmatched. CDR3 sequence reads: CASSRLAGSYNEQFF. The CDR3 nucleotides read TGCGCCAGCAGCAGGCTAGCGGGATCCTACAATGAGCAGTTCTTC.

The rearrangement joins TRBV5-1 to TRBJ1-6; D is unclear. Per germline, CDR1 SGHRS and CDR2 YFSETQ. V gave up 6 bases and J gave up 10 bases, with 11 bases separating them. The CDR3 spans 12 residues. CDR3 DNA sequence: TGCGCCAGCAAGGTAGGAGACTCACCCCTCCACTTT. This encodes CASKVGDSPLHF.

The J gene is TRBJ1-2, the V gene TRBV5-6, with D perhaps matching TRBD1 (6 bases). Trimming removed 0 bases at V and 7 bases at J, with 10 bases between. Germline V CDR1 and CDR2: SGHDT, YYEEEE. The CDR3 spans 13 residues. This chain's CDR3 is CASSLAGGGGYTF. CDR3 in DNA: TGTGCCAGCAGCTTGGCAGGAGGGGGTGGCTACACCTTC.

The chain employs TRBV5-6 and TRBJ2-7; maybe TRBD1 (6 bases). The CDR3 sequence is 14 residues long. The V end lost 1 base, the J end lost 1 base, and 9 bases lay between the germline ends. Germline loops: CDR1 SGHDT, CDR2 YYEEEE. CDR3 protein: CASSLTTGSYEQYF. CDR3 nucleotide sequence: TGTGCCAGCAGCTTGACTACAGGGTCCTACGAGCAGTACTTC.

The CDR3 coding sequence is TGTGCCAGCAGCCAAGGACAAAACTATGGCTACACCTTC. It codes for CASSQGQNYGYTF. The V call is TRBV14, the J call TRBJ1-2; D not resolved. This CDR3 contains 13 residues. Trimming took 1 base from V and 2 from J, leaving 5 bases between them. Germline V gene data show CDR1 as SGHDN and CDR2 as FVKESK.

This clone was observed a single time. V is TRBV6-6 and J is TRBJ1-4; D ambiguous. Trimming took 0 bases from V and 0 from J, leaving 5 bases between them. This CDR3 spans 15 amino acids. CDR1 and CDR2 from the germline V gene are MNHNY and SVGAGI (reference sequence). DNA of the CDR3: TGTGCCAGCAGTTACTCGACCGCAACTAATGAAAAACTGTTTTTT. It translates to CASSYSTATNEKLFF.